This T cell receptor (beta chain) was sequenced during a study of cytomegalovirus exposure and HLA in healthy donors. At the time of sampling, donors were nominally healthy, though unrecorded immune exposures were likely. Germline loops: CDR1 SGDLS, CDR2 YYNGEE. Trimming removed 6 bases from V and 1 base from J, with 10 bases in between. The CDR3 extends over 13 amino acids. Study-wide points: Across donors, most TCRs were seen rarely, yet some public ones were widespread.

Details on this clone: Its target is unknown.

The PCR ran on 60 Vbeta and 13 Jbeta primers. Assay used: immunoSEQ multiplex PCR; TCRdb lists only in-frame clones, some missing. The sample holds around 280,000 clones, about 90% seen once. The sequence was obtained from a woman younger than 35 in good health and CMV-seronegative. The rearrangement uses TRBV9 and TRBJ1-2, with D tentatively TRBD1 (6 bases). The sequenced material came from PBMCs. The CDR3 DNA reads TGTGCCAGCACCTTACAGGGTAACTATGGCTACACCTTC. Its translation is CASTLQGNYGYTF.